This T cell receptor (beta chain) originates from a study of T cells in Graves' hyperthyroidism and ophthalmopathy. General observations from the study: Most expanded thyroid clonotypes above 0.001 also appeared in blood.

An approximately 10 ml volume of fresh peripheral blood provided the PBMCs. TCR beta CDR3 region amplification was performed from RNA transcripts. The HTBI primer set served for first-round RT-PCR of the TCR CDR3. TCRdb re-analysed the multiplex PCR reads in MiXCR, keeping a single row per CDR3 protein. This sample carries fewer than 400,000 distinct CDR3 sequences, about a sixth of them seen once, and the ten largest clones take about a quarter. This clonotype has just a few counts. Its target is not known. The sequenced sample consisted of blood. This TCR was sampled from a young woman with Graves' hyperthyroidism that later progressed to Graves' ophthalmopathy.

Here the CDR3 DNA reads TGTGCCAGCAGTTCGGGACAGAAAGACTACGAGCAGTACTTC. This encodes CASSSGQKDYEQYF. This sequence joins TRBV27 and TRBJ2-7; 7 bases are shared with TRBD1. Looked up from germline, CDR1 is MNHEY and CDR2 is SMNVEV (reference sequence). The CDR3 extends over 14 amino acids. The junction had 6 bases not matched to a gene; V was cut back by 4 bases and J by 3 bases.